The clone carrying this T cell receptor (beta chain) was observed a handful of times. Its matching antigen is unknown. The sample comes from a study of cytomegalovirus exposure and HLA in healthy donors. Whole-study results and caveats: In vitro work confirmed that three CMV-associated chains recognize CMV antigens. The authors enumerated some 160 TCR beta chains as linked to cytomegalovirus. According to a later analysis, donors in an Asian-associated ancestry cluster reportedly had fewer N-insertions than the roughly 670-donor mean.

PCR was performed using 60 Vbeta and 13 Jbeta primers. As processed by the authors: The authors later counted roughly 77 million unique TCR beta chains, approximately 12 million of them shared. Profiled with immunoSEQ multiplex PCR; TCRdb holds only in-frame clones, not every one. V and J calls and clone size are copied from that table; D and trimming were computed from the DNA. The table shows about 200,000 clones, with around 86% occurring only once. CDR3 size: 14 residues. V and J are TRBV21-1 and TRBJ1-1. TRBV21-1 is a documented pseudogene. Specimen: PBMCs. This receptor was taken from a woman between 35 and 50 years old in good health and CMV-seronegative. For the CDR3, the DNA is TGTGCCAGCAGCGGATGGAGGGGGGGGAGGTGGGCTTTCTTT. Translation gives CASSGWRGGRWAFF.